The 29 T cell receptor beta chains presented below share a single source sample, sequenced in a study of T cell changes during pregnancy in multiple sclerosis (dated 2019 in TCRdb). Libraries came from the immunoSEQ multiplex PCR assay. Not all clones reach the TCRdb copy of this immuneACCESS table, which keeps in-frame sequences only. Checked studies attribute under half of the gap to unresolved V genes and leave the rest unexplained. The sample records 60,000 to 75,000 clones, over 75% of which are singletons. The top ten clonotypes cover roughly 0.85% of the sample. The sequences come from peripheral blood, collected before pregnancy. These receptors were taken from a female donor with multiple sclerosis, enrolled in a pregnancy study.

The V call is TRBV6-1, the J call TRBJ1-5, with D unresolved. The CDR3 has 13 amino acids. Trimming removed 1 base from V and 13 bases from J, with 14 bases in between. Per the germline V gene, CDR1 is MNHNS and CDR2 is SASEGT. DNA of the CDR3: TGTGCCAGCAGTGAAGTCGGGGTCTCGGCGCAGCATTTT. Amino acids: CASSEVGVSAQHF.

The genes are TRBV9 and TRBJ2-1, with 9 nucleotides matching TRBD2. The ends lost 2 bases at V and 0 bases at J; junction bases unmatched: 3. Germline CDR1 and CDR2: SGDLS and YYNGEE. The CDR3 runs to 16 residues. CDR3 region: CASSVSGGSSYNEQFF. The CDR3 nucleotides read TGTGCCAGCAGCGTCAGCGGGGGGAGCTCCTACAATGAGCAGTTCTTC.

The V and J genes are TRBV25-1 and TRBJ2-3; 7 nucleotides agree with TRBD2. V was clipped by 4 bases and J by 3 bases; unmatched bases: 4. This CDR3 comprises 14 residues. Per the germline V gene, CDR1 is MGHDK and CDR2 is SYGVNS. The CDR3 DNA reads as TGTGCCAGCAGTGGGAGCGGGGCGACAGATACGCAGTATTTT. It specifies CASSGSGATDTQYF.

The chain couples TRBV7-9 to TRBJ1-1; TRBD1 matches at 10 bases. This CDR3 is 15 amino acids long. Germline trimming cut 3 bases from V and 1 base from J; bases unmatched to any gene: 2. From germline, CDR1 is SEHNR and CDR2 FQNEAQ (reference sequence). CDR3 residues: CASSLTGGANTEAFF. CDR3 DNA: TGTGCCAGCAGCTTGACAGGGGGCGCGAACACTGAAGCTTTCTTT.

This chain uses TRBV2 with TRBJ1-2; 7 bases are shared with TRBD1. CDR3 length: 14 residues. The J segment lost 5 bases and the V segment lost 4 bases, leaving 7 bases of the junction unmatched. Looked up from germline, CDR1 is SNHLY and CDR2 is FYNNEI. CDR3: CASSGHGQVYGYTF. CDR3 DNA sequence: TGTGCCAGCAGTGGTCATGGACAGGTTTATGGCTACACCTTC. Together with reference TRBV2 and TRBJ1-2, the CDR3 gives the full variable domain: EPEVTQTPSHQVTQMGQEVILRCVPISNHLYFYWYRQILGQKVEFLVSFYNNEISEKSEIFDDQFSVERPDGSNFTLKIRSTKLEDSAMYFCASSGHGQVYGYTFGSGTRLTVV.

In DNA, the CDR3 is TGTGCCATTGGGACAGCGATTTCGCCCCAGCATTTT. Residues: CAIGTAISPQHF. The chain couples TRBV10-3 to TRBJ1-5; TRBD1 matches at 7 bases. CDR3 size: 12 residues. Trimming cost V 9 bases and J 9 bases; bases outside gene matches: 8. Per the germline V gene, CDR1 is ENHRY and CDR2 is SYGVKD.

The chain recombines TRBV6-5 with TRBJ2-5; 8 nucleotides align to TRBD1. The CDR3 extends over 13 amino acids. With V trimmed by 7 bases and J by 4 bases, 5 bases remained unmatched. CDR1 and CDR2 (germline): MNHEY, SVGAGI. The CDR3 loop reads CASTGGMGETQYF. In DNA form, the CDR3 reads TGTGCCAGCACAGGGGGCATGGGAGAGACCCAGTACTTC.

The gene calls are TRBV6-1 and TRBJ2-4, with a weak D call TRBD1 (7 bases). Germline CDR1 and CDR2: MNHNS and SASEGT. The CDR3 length is 15 residues. Trimming cost V 4 bases and J 1 base, with 11 bases left between them. CDR3 sequence reads: CASSGTGGAKNIQYF. The CDR3 nucleotides read TGTGCCAGCAGTGGGACAGGAGGGGCCAAAAACATTCAGTACTTC.

The chain has TRBV4-1 and TRBJ2-1; D possibly corresponds to TRBD2 (6 bases). Germline CDR1 and CDR2: MGHRA and YSYEKL. The V gene lost 0 bases and the J gene lost 10 bases, with 10 bases spanning the gap. The CDR3 totals 13 residues. CDR3 sequence reads: CASSQDYGREQFF. CDR3 in DNA: TGCGCCAGCAGCCAAGATTATGGGAGGGAGCAGTTCTTC.

This clone was found once. The V gene is TRBV6-5, the J gene TRBJ2-5; D might be TRBD2 (6 bases). Deletions cut 2 bases from V and 3 bases from J, with 10 bases between. The CDR3 runs to 14 residues. Germline V CDR1 and CDR2: MNHEY, SVGAGI. CDR3 region: CASSYNRLEETQYF. In nucleotides, the CDR3 is TGTGCCAGCAGTTACAATAGACTAGAAGAGACCCAGTACTTC.

The chain links TRBV6-5 to TRBJ1-2, with a possible D match to TRBD1 (5 bases). The CDR3 runs to 15 residues. V shed 5 bases and J shed 6 bases, with 19 bases lying between them. Germline-derived CDR1 and CDR2 are MNHEY and SVGAGI. The CDR3: CASSPTQGSTHGYTF. CDR3 sequence (DNA): TGTGCCAGCAGTCCCACTCAGGGATCCACGCATGGCTACACCTTC.

This clone was observed a handful of times. The V call is TRBV5-4, the J call TRBJ2-7; no reliable D call. Germline-derived CDR1 and CDR2 are SGHNT and YYREEE (reference sequence). V dropped 0 bases and J dropped 5 bases, with 12 bases sitting between them. The CDR3 runs to 14 residues. The CDR3 coding sequence is TGTGCCAGCAGCTTGGTGGCAGGATCAAACGAGCAGTACTTC. Its translation: CASSLVAGSNEQYF.

The V call is TRBV6-5, the J call TRBJ2-7; 10 bases line up with TRBD2. This CDR3 comprises 15 residues. V shed 5 bases, J shed 0 bases, and the junction held 4 bases outside the gene matches. Per germline, CDR1 MNHEY and CDR2 SVGAGI. CDR3 region: CASSPLAGSSYEQYF. The CDR3 nucleotides read TGTGCCAGCAGTCCACTAGCGGGGTCCTCCTACGAGCAGTACTTC.

Here the CDR3 DNA reads TGTGCCAGCAGCCCACGGGACAGGCCGCCAGAGCAGTACTTC. Its translation: CASSPRDRPPEQYF. V usage is TRBV9 and J usage is TRBJ2-7; 8 bases fit TRBD1. The length of the CDR3 is 14 residues. CDR1 is SGDLS, CDR2 YYNGEE, per germline. V trimming: 4 bases; J trimming: 7 bases; junction bases outside the gene matches: 10.

The chain recombines TRBV29-1 with TRBJ2-5; 8 nucleotides align to TRBD2. Germline V CDR1 and CDR2: SQVTM, ANQGSEA. The ends lost 4 bases at V and 5 bases at J; junction bases unmatched: 6. There are 13 residues in the CDR3. CDR3 sequence reads: CSVGGGPRETQYF. In DNA form, the CDR3 reads TGCAGCGTTGGCGGGGGGCCCAGGGAGACCCAGTACTTC.

There are a few counts of this clone. The V gene is TRBV7-8, the J gene TRBJ2-2; 8 bases agree with TRBD2. The CDR3 contains 17 residues. Unmatched junction bases numbered 10, after V lost 1 base and J lost 6 bases. From germline, CDR1 is SGHVS and CDR2 FQNEAQ. This CDR3 reads CASSLGVSGVSAGELFF. The CDR3 DNA follows: TGTGCCAGCAGCTTAGGGGTTAGCGGGGTTTCTGCCGGGGAGCTGTTTTTT.

CDR3 residues: CASSLGGLEETQYF. The CDR3 region has the DNA TGTGCCAGCAGCTTAGGGGGTCTCGAAGAGACCCAGTACTTC. The rearrangement joins TRBV5-6 to TRBJ2-5; tentative D call: TRBD1 (6 bases). Looked up from germline, CDR1 is SGHDT and CDR2 is YYEEEE. With 2 bases removed from V and 3 bases from J, the gap between germline ends came to 11 bases. CDR3 size: 14 residues.

The chain has TRBV13 and TRBJ2-3; maybe TRBD2 (7 bases). Trimming took 2 bases from V and 1 from J, leaving 13 bases between them. This CDR3 is built from 16 residues. Germline CDR1 PRHDT, CDR2 FYEKMQ (reference sequence). The CDR3 reads CASSLFAGAGTDTQYF. DNA for the CDR3: TGTGCCAGCAGCTTATTCGCGGGGGCGGGCACAGATACGCAGTATTTT.

The J gene is TRBJ1-2, the V gene TRBV9, with a tentative D call TRBD1 (6 bases). V dropped 4 bases and J dropped 4 bases, with 17 bases sitting between them. The CDR3 has 15 amino acids. Germline CDR1 SGDLS, CDR2 YYNGEE. The CDR3 bases are TGTGCCAGCAGCCCACGGGACAACACTTTCTATGGCTACACCTTC. This sequence encodes CASSPRDNTFYGYTF.

The chain carries TRBV19 and TRBJ1-5; 7 bases match TRBD1. Germline values: CDR1 LNHDA, CDR2 SQIVND (reference sequence). The CDR3 is made up of 15 amino acids. Trimming removed 5 bases from V and 2 bases from J; junction bases left unmatched: 6. The CDR3 coding sequence is TGTGCCAGTAGTCCCTACAGGGGCGGCAATCAGCCCCAGCATTTT. This codes for CASSPYRGGNQPQHF.

This chain uses TRBV19 with TRBJ2-2; D is unresolved. V was shortened by 6 bases and J by 4 bases, with 21 bases between the two germline ends. Looked up from germline, CDR1 is LNHDA and CDR2 is SQIVND (reference sequence). CDR3 length equals 17 residues. CDR3 loop: CASSTRRRGFGTGELFF. The CDR3 nucleotides are TGTGCCAGTAGCACGCGAAGGAGAGGTTTCGGCACCGGGGAGCTGTTTTTT.

The chain links TRBV27 to TRBJ1-6; TRBD1 matches at 7 bases. V lost 3 bases, J lost 6 bases, and 11 bases stayed unmatched. CDR3 length: 17 amino acids. Looked up from germline, CDR1 is MNHEY and CDR2 is SMNVEV (reference sequence). In DNA form, the CDR3 reads TGTGCCAGCAGTTTCCTAAGAACCGGGACAGCTAATTCACCCCTCCACTTT. This encodes CASSFLRTGTANSPLHF.

The chain has TRBV27 and TRBJ2-1; 9 positions agree with TRBD2. The CDR3 totals 16 residues. The J segment lost 8 bases and the V segment lost 3 bases, leaving 11 bases of the junction unmatched. Germline V lookup: CDR1 MNHEY, CDR2 SMNVEV (reference sequence). CDR3 DNA: TGTGCCAGCAGTTTCGGGACTAGCCTGGGGGGCGATGAGCAGTTCTTC. Translation: CASSFGTSLGGDEQFF.

This clone showed up just once. CDR3 sequence: CASSSRGSGPITDTQYF. The CDR3 bases are TGTGCCAGCAGCTCCCGTGGTAGCGGGCCTATCACAGATACGCAGTATTTT. This sequence joins TRBV7-9 and TRBJ2-3, with TRBD2 identical over 7 bases. In germline, CDR1 is SEHNR, CDR2 FQNEAQ (reference sequence). V lost 4 bases and J lost 2; bases outside the gene matches: 12. The CDR3 consists of 17 residues.

The CDR3 DNA reads TGTGCCAGCAGCGTAGGGTCTAGCGGGGTTTACGAGCAGTACTTC. It codes for CASSVGSSGVYEQYF. The chain is built from TRBV9 and TRBJ2-7, with TRBD2 matching over 9 bases. V trimming: 0 bases; J trimming: 4 bases; junction bases outside the gene matches: 5. The CDR3 has 15 residues. The V gene's germline CDR1 is SGDLS and CDR2 YYNGEE.

The sample holds one count of this clone. The rearrangement joins TRBV5-6 to TRBJ2-4, with D possibly matching TRBD1 (6 bases). The CDR3 length is 16 residues. Germline lookup yields CDR1 SGHDT and CDR2 YYEEEE. Trimming pared 4 bases from V and 2 bases from J, leaving 16 bases between. This CDR3 reads CASSLRIQGPKNIQYF. The CDR3 DNA reads as TGTGCCAGCAGCCTACGAATACAGGGCCCCAAAAACATTCAGTACTTC.

This chain uses TRBV5-1 with TRBJ1-1, with TRBD1 as a possible D gene (6 bases). This CDR3 contains 13 residues. Deletions cut 0 bases from V and 3 bases from J, with 6 bases between. The germline V gene has CDR1 SGHRS and CDR2 YFSETQ. CDR3 nucleotides: TGCGCCAGCAGCTTGGGGGGGCACACTGAAGCTTTCTTT. It is translated as CASSLGGHTEAFF.

The J gene is TRBJ2-1, the V gene TRBV30, with 10 nucleotides matching TRBD1. Trimming took 1 base from V and 13 from J; bases not matched to a gene: 7. Germline CDR1 reads GTSNPN; CDR2 reads SVGIG (reference sequence). The CDR3 contains 13 residues. The CDR3 sequence is CAWSGGTGVPQFF. In DNA, the CDR3 is TGTGCCTGGAGTGGGGGGACAGGGGTTCCTCAGTTCTTC.

The chain links TRBV6-5 to TRBJ1-1; D is uncertain. The CDR3 totals 14 residues. Germline values: CDR1 MNHEY, CDR2 SVGAGI. V was clipped by 0 bases and J by 2 bases, with 7 bases between them. The CDR3 is CASSYSSFNTEAFF. The DNA for the CDR3 is TGTGCCAGCAGTTACTCTAGTTTCAACACTGAAGCTTTCTTT.